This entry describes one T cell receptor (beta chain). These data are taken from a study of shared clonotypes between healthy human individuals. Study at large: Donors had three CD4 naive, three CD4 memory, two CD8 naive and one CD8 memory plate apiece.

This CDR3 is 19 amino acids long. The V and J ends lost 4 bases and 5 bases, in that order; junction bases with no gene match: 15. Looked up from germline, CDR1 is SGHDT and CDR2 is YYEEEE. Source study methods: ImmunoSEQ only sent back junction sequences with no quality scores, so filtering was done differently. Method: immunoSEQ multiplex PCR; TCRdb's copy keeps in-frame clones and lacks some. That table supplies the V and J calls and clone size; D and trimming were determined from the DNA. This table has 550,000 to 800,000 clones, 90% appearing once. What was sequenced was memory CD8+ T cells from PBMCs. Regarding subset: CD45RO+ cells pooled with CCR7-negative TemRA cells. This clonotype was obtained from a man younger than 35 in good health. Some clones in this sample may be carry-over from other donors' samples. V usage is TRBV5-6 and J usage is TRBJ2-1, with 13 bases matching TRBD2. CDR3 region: CASSPTGLAGENADNEQFF. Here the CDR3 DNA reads TGTGCCAGCAGCCCCACAGGACTAGCGGGAGAGAATGCGGACAATGAGCAGTTCTTC.